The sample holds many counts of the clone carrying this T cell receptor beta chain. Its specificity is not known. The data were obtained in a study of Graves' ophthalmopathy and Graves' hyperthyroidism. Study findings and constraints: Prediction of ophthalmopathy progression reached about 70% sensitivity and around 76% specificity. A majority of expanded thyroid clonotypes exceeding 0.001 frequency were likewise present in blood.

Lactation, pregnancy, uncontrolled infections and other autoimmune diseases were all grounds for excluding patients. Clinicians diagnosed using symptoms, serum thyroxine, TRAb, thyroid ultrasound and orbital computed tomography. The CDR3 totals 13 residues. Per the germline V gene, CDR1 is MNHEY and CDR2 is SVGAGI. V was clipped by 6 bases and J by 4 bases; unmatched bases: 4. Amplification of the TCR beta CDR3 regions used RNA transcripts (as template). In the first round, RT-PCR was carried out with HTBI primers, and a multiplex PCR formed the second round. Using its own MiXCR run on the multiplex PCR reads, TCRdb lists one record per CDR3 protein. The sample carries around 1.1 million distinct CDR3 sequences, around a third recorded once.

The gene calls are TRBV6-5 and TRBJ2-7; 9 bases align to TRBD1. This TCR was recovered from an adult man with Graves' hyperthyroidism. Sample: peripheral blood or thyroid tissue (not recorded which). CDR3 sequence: CASRGQGRYEQYF. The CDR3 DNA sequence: TGTGCCAGCAGGGGACAGGGACGGTACGAGCAGTACTTC.